The sample holds one count of the clone carrying this TCR beta chain. Per the germline V gene, CDR1 is MNHEY and CDR2 is SVGEGT. Trimming removed 5 bases at V and 0 bases at J, with 11 bases between. The CDR3 covers 15 residues. This sample is drawn from a study of blood T cells in healthy people across ages. Each sample yielded at least 6.5 million isolated PBMCs. A sample-barcoded 5' primer and a J-beta primer mix were used in a second PCR of roughly 7 to 12 cycles. Unique molecular identifiers of 12 random nucleotides labeled each cDNA. Each CDR3 protein is one row after TCRdb ran MiXCR on the 5' RACE reads. The sample records around 970,000 distinct CDR3 sequences, roughly 50% being singletons.

The V gene is TRBV6-2 or TRBV6-3, the J gene TRBJ2-4, with a tentative D call TRBD1 (6 bases). What was sequenced was blood. This TCR came from a woman in her fifties or sixties in good health. CDR3 nucleotides: TGTGCCAGCAGTCACCAGGGGTTAGCCAAAAACATTCAGTACTTC. This sequence encodes CASSHQGLAKNIQYF.